Shown below are 28 T cell receptor beta chains from a single sample sequenced in a study of blood T cells in healthy people across ages. Sample-barcoded 5' priming and a J-beta primer mix drove a second PCR of about 6 to 12 cycles. Using its own MiXCR run on the 5' RACE reads, TCRdb lists one record per CDR3 protein. Of 700,000 or so distinct CDR3 sequences in the sample, over 40% were seen once. Material: blood. These receptors originate from a man aged 80 or over in good health.

The V gene is TRBV7-2, the J gene TRBJ2-5, with a weak D call TRBD1 (5 bases). The CDR3 has 14 residues. The germline V gene has CDR1 SGHTA and CDR2 FQGNSA. The V end lost 4 bases, the J end lost 4 bases, and 13 bases lay between the germline ends. Here the CDR3 reads CASSSLKGSETQYF. CDR3 DNA sequence: TGTGCCAGCAGCTCCCTTAAGGGGTCAGAGACCCAGTACTTC.

This clonotype was found a few times. V gene TRBV12-3 or TRBV12-4 combines with J gene TRBJ2-2; 12 nucleotides match TRBD1. J was trimmed by 6 bases and V by 6 bases; bases with no gene match: 8. This CDR3 has 16 amino acids. The CDR3 bases are TGTGCCAGCAGAGCCGGGACAGGGGGCCGTGCCGGGGAGCTGTTTTTT. It encodes CASRAGTGGRAGELFF.

Regarding this clonotype: A much larger clone differs from this one at a single base, so this may be a read error. This chain uses TRBV29-1 with TRBJ1-2; possible D gene TRBD1, 5 bases. The CDR3 sequence is 14 residues long. Per germline, CDR1 SQVTM and CDR2 ANQGSEA. In nucleotides, the CDR3 is TGCAGCGTTCAAGGGACGCAAACTAACCATGGCTACACCTTC. Translating gives CSVQGTQTNHGYTF.

In its sample, this clonotype was seen a few times. The V and J genes are TRBV7-2 and TRBJ2-7; 10 nucleotides agree with TRBD1. V lost 5 bases and J lost 6; bases outside the gene matches: 10. Germline V gene sequence: CDR1 SGHTA, CDR2 FQGNSA. There are 15 residues in the CDR3. For the CDR3, the DNA is TGTGCCAGCAGCATACGACAGGGGGCGCTTAGCGAGCAGTACTTC. Translated, it gives CASSIRQGALSEQYF.

The chain joins TRBV6-2 or TRBV6-3 to TRBJ2-7; D may correspond to TRBD1 or TRBD2 (5 bases each). CDR3 length equals 17 residues. Looked up from germline, CDR1 is MNHEY and CDR2 is SVGEGT. V gave up 5 bases and J gave up 4 bases, with 24 bases separating them. The CDR3 spells CASSRITSSEGFYEQYF. The CDR3 DNA is TGTGCCAGCAGTAGGATCACCAGCTCCGAGGGGTTTTACGAGCAGTACTTC.

Concerning this clonotype itself: An end of the junction does not agree with germline; a read error may underlie this. The rearrangement links TRBV12-3 or TRBV12-4 to TRBJ2-1; D not resolved. CDR3 length: 13 amino acids. The CDR3 loop is CASILGPSYEQFF. In DNA, the CDR3 is TGTGCCAGCATTTTAGGACCTAGTTATGAGCAGTTCTTC.

V usage is TRBV20-1 and J usage is TRBJ1-2; D uncertain. The CDR3 is made up of 15 amino acids. Germline loops: CDR1 DFQATT, CDR2 SNEGSKA (reference sequence). With 8 bases removed from V and 1 base from J, the gap between germline ends came to 20 bases. In nucleotides, the CDR3 is TGCAGTACTTCCCCTAGTTCCGGGTTTAACTATGGCTACACCTTC. This codes for CSTSPSSGFNYGYTF.

The CDR3 loop reads CRLESGSSYNEQFF. The CDR3 bases are TGCAGACTTGAAAGCGGGAGCTCCTACAATGAGCAGTTCTTC. The V gene is TRBV20-1, the J gene TRBJ2-1; 8 nucleotides line up with TRBD2. This CDR3 is 14 amino acids long. CDR1 and CDR2 (germline): DFQATT, SNEGSKA (reference sequence).

This clonotype was seen a few times. The J gene is TRBJ2-3, the V gene TRBV20-1, with TRBD2 matching 7 bases. The V segment lost 1 base and the J segment 4 bases; nucleotides outside the gene matches: 14. The germline CDR1 and CDR2 sequences are DFQATT and SNEGSKA (reference sequence). This CDR3 is built from 17 residues. In DNA, the CDR3 is TGCAGTGCTAGAGCTTCGGAAGCGGGGATGATTGCAGATACGCAGTATTTT. It translates to CSARASEAGMIADTQYF.

V is TRBV6-7 and J is TRBJ2-3, with 9 bases matching TRBD1. TRBV6-7 is an ORF, and what it does is uncertain. V shed 10 bases and J 4 bases; nucleotides not matched to a gene: 6. The CDR3 consists of 13 residues. CDR3 loop: CATLGQGSDTQYF. CDR3 coding DNA: TGTGCCACCCTCGGACAGGGGTCAGATACGCAGTATTTT.

This clonotype has ten or more counts. The V and J genes are TRBV29-1 and TRBJ2-7; perhaps D is TRBD1 or TRBD2 (6 bases each). Germline values: CDR1 SQVTM, CDR2 ANQGSEA. Trimming shortened V by 6 bases and J by 0 bases, and 12 bases separated the two germline ends. This CDR3 has 13 residues. CDR3 DNA: TGCAGCGTCCCGGGGGCTAGCTCCTACGAGCAGTACTTC. Protein sequence: CSVPGASSYEQYF.

V is TRBV7-2 and J is TRBJ1-2; possible D gene TRBD1, 5 bases. The V and J ends lost 1 base and 0 bases respectively, with 21 bases between them. This CDR3 is 19 amino acids long. Germline V gives CDR1 SGHTA, CDR2 FQGNSA. CDR3 DNA sequence: TGTGCCAGCAGCTTAGTGGCGGGTAGGGGACGGTTTTCTAACTATGGCTACACCTTC. Amino acids: CASSLVAGRGRFSNYGYTF.

The rearrangement links TRBV20-1 to TRBJ2-1, with D tentatively TRBD1 (6 bases). The CDR3 is 14 amino acids. V was shortened by 4 bases and J by 3 bases, with 13 bases between the two germline ends. Germline CDR1 is DFQATT and CDR2 is SNEGSKA (reference sequence). The CDR3 sequence is CSAIGQSDYNEQFF. For the CDR3, the DNA is TGCAGTGCTATCGGACAGTCAGACTACAATGAGCAGTTCTTC.

The chain recombines TRBV9 with TRBJ2-5, with 12 bases identical to TRBD1. The junction had 5 bases not matched to a gene; V was cut back by 0 bases and J by 5 bases. This CDR3 comprises 16 residues. CDR1 and CDR2 from the germline V gene are SGDLS and YYNGEE. CDR3 sequence: CASSVAGTGGSETQYF. The CDR3 coding sequence is TGTGCCAGCAGCGTAGCTGGGACAGGGGGCTCGGAGACCCAGTACTTC.

This clonotype has a single count. This chain links TRBV3-1 with TRBJ2-2, with D unclear. In germline, CDR1 is LGHDT, CDR2 YNNKEL (reference sequence). CDR3 length equals 14 residues. V gave up 2 bases and J gave up 4 bases, with 8 bases separating them. The CDR3 nucleotides are TGTGCCAGCAGCCAATTGAGCGCCACCGGGGAGCTGTTTTTT. Translating gives CASSQLSATGELFF.

This sequence joins TRBV29-1 and TRBJ2-5; 11 positions match TRBD2. The length of the CDR3 is 16 residues. The germline gives CDR1 SQVTM, CDR2 ANQGSEA. V lost 1 base and J lost 5; bases outside the gene matches: 9. The CDR3, as DNA: TGCAGCGTTGAAGGACTAGCGGGACTAGGAGGGGAGACCCAGTACTTC. Translation: CSVEGLAGLGGETQYF.

The chain recombines TRBV5-1 with TRBJ2-7; the D gene is possibly TRBD1 (6 bases). This CDR3 contains 13 residues. The germline gives CDR1 SGHRS, CDR2 YFSETQ. The V and J ends lost 0 bases and 5 bases respectively, with 9 bases between them. In DNA form, the CDR3 reads TGCGCCAGCAGCTTGGGACAGGCTAACGAGCAGTACTTC. This translates into CASSLGQANEQYF.

This clonotype appeared a few times. One base away lies a much larger clone, so this may be a sequencing read error. The J gene is TRBJ2-7, the V gene TRBV29-1, with D unclear. The V gene lost 4 bases and the J gene lost 0 bases, with 7 bases spanning the gap. The CDR3 contains 12 residues. The germline V gene has CDR1 SQVTM and CDR2 ANQGSEA. CDR3 residues: CSVGPSSYEQYF. The CDR3 nucleotides are TGCAGCGTTGGCCCAAGCTCCTACGAGCAGTACTTC.

With respect to this clonotype: One end of the junction does not line up with germline, which may come from a read error. This sequence joins TRBV12-3 or TRBV12-4 and TRBJ2-3; 7 nucleotides align to TRBD2. The CDR3 sequence is 15 residues long. CDR3 protein: CASSLASGYTDTQYF. CDR3 sequence (DNA): TGTGCCAGTAGTTTGGCTAGCGGATACACAGATACGCAGTATTTT.

V is TRBV6-1 and J is TRBJ2-4; 9 bases map to TRBD2. CDR1 and CDR2 (germline): MNHNS, SASEGT. Trimming cost V 6 bases and J 6 bases; bases outside gene matches: 15. The CDR3 totals 17 residues. The CDR3 region is CASRRGGRAEGGNIQYF. The CDR3, as DNA: TGTGCCAGCAGGAGGGGCGGGAGGGCCGAGGGTGGAAACATTCAGTACTTC.

The V and J genes are TRBV2 and TRBJ1-2, with 8 bases matching TRBD1. Trimming at V came to 6 bases and at J to 5 bases, leaving 11 bases not matched to a gene. This CDR3 is built from 15 residues. Germline V gene lookup returns CDR1 SNHLY and CDR2 FYNNEI. CDR3 DNA: TGTGCCAGCAGGGTCGGACAGGGACAAACTTATGGCTACACCTTC. Encoded protein: CASRVGQGQTYGYTF. Using reference TRBV2 and TRBJ1-2 for the parts outside the CDR3, the full variable domain is EPEVTQTPSHQVTQMGQEVILRCVPISNHLYFYWYRQILGQKVEFLVSFYNNEISEKSEIFDDQFSVERPDGSNFTLKIRSTKLEDSAMYFCASRVGQGQTYGYTFGSGTRLTVV.

The chain is built from TRBV7-6 and TRBJ1-1; maybe TRBD1 (6 bases). The germline V gene encodes CDR1 SGHVS and CDR2 FNYEAQ. V lost 5 bases and J 1 base, leaving 14 bases between the germline ends. The CDR3 is 15 residues long. CDR3 region: CASSPPGHQNTEAFF. The CDR3 DNA reads as TGTGCCAGCAGCCCCCCGGGACACCAGAACACTGAAGCTTTCTTT.

This rearrangement joins TRBV3-1 to TRBJ1-6; tentative D call: TRBD1 (6 bases). Trimming removed 2 bases at V and 7 bases at J, with 18 bases between. CDR1 LGHDT and CDR2 YNNKEL come from the germline V gene (reference sequence). The CDR3 covers 17 residues. The CDR3 region is CASSQPSGAGGNSPLHF. Written as DNA, the CDR3 is TGTGCCAGCAGCCAACCCTCAGGGGCCGGAGGGAATTCACCCCTCCACTTT.

The chain has TRBV11-2 and TRBJ2-5; 7 nucleotides line up with TRBD2. Germline CDR1 SGHAT, CDR2 FQNNGV. The CDR3 has 14 residues. Losses at the gene ends were 5 bases for V and 2 bases for J; bases not matched to a gene: 5. The CDR3 coding sequence is TGTGCCAGCAGCCCCGGGGGGAGACAAGAGACCCAGTACTTC. Residues: CASSPGGRQETQYF.

The rearrangement links TRBV19 to TRBJ1-2; D is perhaps TRBD1 (5 bases). This CDR3 is 15 amino acids long. Germline assignment: CDR1 LNHDA and CDR2 SQIVND (reference sequence). Trimming stripped 4 bases from V and 8 bases from J, with 20 bases between. The CDR3 sequence is CASSTTGTARGGYTF. DNA of the CDR3: TGTGCCAGTAGTACAACAGGCACCGCTAGAGGCGGCTACACCTTC.

This clonotype has just a few counts. The gene calls are TRBV6-1 and TRBJ2-1; D remains unclear. The CDR3 covers 11 residues. Trimming removed 6 bases at V and 7 bases at J, with 7 bases between. CDR1 MNHNS and CDR2 SASEGT come from the germline V gene. CDR3 residues: CASRERNEQFF. For the CDR3, the DNA is TGTGCCAGCAGAGAAAGAAATGAGCAGTTCTTC.

The V and J genes are TRBV24-1 and TRBJ2-1, with D possibly matching TRBD2 (7 bases). Trimming removed 5 bases from V and 6 bases from J, with 19 bases in between. CDR3 length: 16 amino acids. Germline values: CDR1 KGHDR, CDR2 SFDVKD. The CDR3 loop is CATSASGGATSNEQFF. The CDR3 DNA sequence: TGTGCCACCAGTGCCTCTGGGGGGGCTACCAGCAATGAGCAGTTCTTC.

The sample holds a few counts of this clonotype. The genes are TRBV4-3 and TRBJ2-1; D remains unclear. Near its end, the DNA agrees better with TRBJ2-7, so the J call may be wrong. The germline gives CDR1 LGHNA, CDR2 YSLEER. This CDR3 is built from 15 residues. CDR3 residues: CASSRWESSYNEQYF. CDR3 DNA sequence: TGCGCCAGCAGCCGGTGGGAAAGCTCCTACAATGAGCAGTACTTC.